These 7 T cell receptor beta chains were all obtained from the same sample, sequenced in a study of neurological immune-mediated disorders (dated by TCRdb to between 2018 and 2021). Libraries came from 5' RACE. The run used an Illumina HiSeq 2500. TCRdb's own reprocessing of the public reads used fastp at Q25 and MiXCR and kept productive beta chains. Each entry merges the rows of one CDR3 protein and shows their most common DNA and genes. This sample lists tens of thousands of distinct CDR3 sequences; less than 15% were detected once. The ten top clones hold 20% to 30% of the sample. The sequencing input was PBMCs. These receptors all stem from a woman aged 45-65 years with HTLV-1-associated myelopathy (HAM/TSP).

This clonotype was observed at least ten times. The gene calls are TRBV25-1 and TRBJ1-4, with no clear D. V was trimmed by 7 bases and J by 0 bases, leaving 12 bases between them. The CDR3 contains 15 residues. Germline CDR1 reads MGHDK; CDR2 reads SYGVNS. Here the CDR3 reads CASKRRETTNEKLFF. The CDR3 DNA follows: TGTGCCAGCAAGAGGAGAGAGACAACTAATGAAAAACTGTTTTTT.

This clonotype has at least ten counts. The chain has TRBV7-2 and TRBJ2-7, with 11 positions matching TRBD2. V dropped 5 bases and J dropped 4; count of bases not matched to a gene: 16. The CDR3 covers 18 residues. In germline, CDR1 is SGHTA, CDR2 FQGNSA. The CDR3 coding sequence is TGTGCCAGCAGCCCTCGACCTCTAGCGGGGGGATTGTTATACGAGCAGTACTTC. This sequence encodes CASSPRPLAGGLLYEQYF.

This clonotype appeared many times. In DNA, the CDR3 is TGTGCCACCAGCAGAGACCCGACTAGCGTGGAGACCCAGTACTTC. Protein product: CATSRDPTSVETQYF. The chain combines TRBV15 with TRBJ2-5; 8 bases agree with TRBD2. The J segment lost 5 bases and the V segment lost 0 bases, leaving 5 bases of the junction unmatched. This CDR3 is built from 15 residues. The germline gives CDR1 LNHNV, CDR2 YYDKDF (reference sequence).

This clonotype was observed many times. This chain connects TRBV7-6 to TRBJ1-2; 9 positions match TRBD1. The CDR3 has 16 amino acids. Germline values: CDR1 SGHVS, CDR2 FNYEAQ. V trimming: 1 base; J trimming: 2 bases; junction bases outside the gene matches: 5. CDR3 coding DNA: TGTGCCAGCAGCTTAGGAGGGGGACAGGGCAACTATGGCTACACCTTC. Amino acids: CASSLGGGQGNYGYTF.

This clonotype was seen more than once but under ten times. The chain uses TRBV5-5 and TRBJ2-1, with 9 bases fitting TRBD1. The germline V gene encodes CDR1 SGHKS and CDR2 YYEKEE (reference sequence). The CDR3 spans 16 residues. J was trimmed by 1 base and V by 5 bases; bases with no gene match: 7. CDR3 loop: CASSTTGQGSYNEQFF. CDR3 nucleotide sequence: TGTGCCAGCAGTACAACGGGACAGGGATCCTACAATGAGCAGTTCTTC.

This clonotype was observed a few times. The rearrangement links TRBV7-2 to TRBJ1-5; 7 bases are shared with TRBD1. CDR3 length: 14 residues. V shed 2 bases, J shed 6 bases, and the junction held 4 bases outside the gene matches. Germline V gives CDR1 SGHTA, CDR2 FQGNSA. The CDR3, as DNA: TGTGCCAGCAGCTTACGGCAGGGGGGTCAGCCCCAGCATTTT. Its protein is CASSLRQGGQPQHF.

This clonotype was observed at least ten times. The chain uses TRBV7-6 and TRBJ2-6; D gene uncertain. The germline V gene encodes CDR1 SGHVS and CDR2 FNYEAQ. The CDR3 is 14 residues long. V was clipped by 7 bases and J by 4 bases, with 11 bases between them. CDR3: CASTPGGGANVLTF. As DNA, the CDR3 is TGTGCCAGCACCCCGGGTGGAGGGGCCAACGTCCTGACTTTC.